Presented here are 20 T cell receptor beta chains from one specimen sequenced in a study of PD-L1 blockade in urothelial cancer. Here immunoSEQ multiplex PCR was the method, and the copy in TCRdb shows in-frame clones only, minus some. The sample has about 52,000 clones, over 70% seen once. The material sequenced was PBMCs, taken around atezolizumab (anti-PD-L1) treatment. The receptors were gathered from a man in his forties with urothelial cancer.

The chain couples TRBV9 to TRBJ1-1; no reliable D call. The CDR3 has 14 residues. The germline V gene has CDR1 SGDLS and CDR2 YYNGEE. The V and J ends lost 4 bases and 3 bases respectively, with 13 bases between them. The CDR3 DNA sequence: TGTGCCAGCAGCCCCCCGGGAACGTACACTGAAGCTTTCTTT. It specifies CASSPPGTYTEAFF.

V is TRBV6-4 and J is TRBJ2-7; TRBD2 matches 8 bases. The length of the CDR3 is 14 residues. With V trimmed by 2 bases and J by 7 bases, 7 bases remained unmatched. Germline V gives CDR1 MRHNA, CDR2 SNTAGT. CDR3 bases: TGTGCCAGCAGTGACGGGGCTAGCGGGTTAGAGCAGTACTTC. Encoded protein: CASSDGASGLEQYF.

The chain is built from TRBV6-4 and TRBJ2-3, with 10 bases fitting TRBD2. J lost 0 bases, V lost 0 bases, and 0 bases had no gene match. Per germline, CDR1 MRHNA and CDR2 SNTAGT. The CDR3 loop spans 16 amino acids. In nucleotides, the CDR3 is TGTGCCAGCAGTGACTCGACTAGCGGGAGCACAGATACGCAGTATTTT. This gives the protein CASSDSTSGSTDTQYF.

The DNA of the CDR3 is TGTGCCAGCAGCGCGGGACGGATCACCGGGGAGCTGTTTTTT. As protein: CASSAGRITGELFF. The gene calls are TRBV13 and TRBJ2-2, with a weak D call TRBD2 (6 bases). The CDR3 has 14 residues. Per germline, CDR1 PRHDT and CDR2 FYEKMQ (reference sequence). The V end was cut by 5 bases, the J end by 4 bases, with 11 bases between.

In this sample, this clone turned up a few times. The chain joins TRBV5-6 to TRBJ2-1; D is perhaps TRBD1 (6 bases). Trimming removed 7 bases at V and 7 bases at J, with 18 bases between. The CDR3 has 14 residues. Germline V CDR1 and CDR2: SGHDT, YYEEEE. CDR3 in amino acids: CASGLGQGKNEQFF. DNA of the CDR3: TGTGCCAGCGGATTAGGCCAGGGGAAAAATGAGCAGTTCTTC.

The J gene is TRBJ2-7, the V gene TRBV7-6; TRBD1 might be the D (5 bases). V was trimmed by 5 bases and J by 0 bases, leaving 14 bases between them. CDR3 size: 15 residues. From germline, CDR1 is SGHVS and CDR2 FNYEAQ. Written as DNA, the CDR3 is TGTGCCAGCAGCCGAGAGCAGGGAAGCTCCTACGAGCAGTACTTC. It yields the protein CASSREQGSSYEQYF.

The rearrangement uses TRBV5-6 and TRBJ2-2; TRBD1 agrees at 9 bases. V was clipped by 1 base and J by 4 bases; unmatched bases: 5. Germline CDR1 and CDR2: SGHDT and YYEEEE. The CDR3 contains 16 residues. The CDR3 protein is CASSLRTGAPTGELFF. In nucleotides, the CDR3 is TGTGCCAGCAGCTTGAGGACAGGGGCCCCCACCGGGGAGCTGTTTTTT.

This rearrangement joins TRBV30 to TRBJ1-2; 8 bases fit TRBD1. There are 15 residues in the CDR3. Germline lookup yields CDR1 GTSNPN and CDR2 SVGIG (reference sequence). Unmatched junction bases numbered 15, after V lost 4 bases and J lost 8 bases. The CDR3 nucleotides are TGTGCCTGGACATTTTTGGACAGGGCAGGATTCGGCTACACCTTC. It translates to CAWTFLDRAGFGYTF.

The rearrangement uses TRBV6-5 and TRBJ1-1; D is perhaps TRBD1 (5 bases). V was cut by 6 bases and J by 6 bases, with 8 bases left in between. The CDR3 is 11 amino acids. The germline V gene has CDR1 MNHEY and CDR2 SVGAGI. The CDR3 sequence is CASSRGAEAFF. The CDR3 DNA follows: TGTGCCAGCAGCCGGGGGGCTGAAGCTTTCTTT.

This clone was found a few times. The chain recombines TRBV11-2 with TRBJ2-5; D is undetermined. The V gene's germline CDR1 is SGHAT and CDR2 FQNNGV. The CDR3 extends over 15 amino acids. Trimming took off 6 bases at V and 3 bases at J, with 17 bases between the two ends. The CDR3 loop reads CASSQRSSVEETQYF. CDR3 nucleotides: TGTGCCAGCAGTCAACGGTCGAGCGTCGAAGAGACCCAGTACTTC.

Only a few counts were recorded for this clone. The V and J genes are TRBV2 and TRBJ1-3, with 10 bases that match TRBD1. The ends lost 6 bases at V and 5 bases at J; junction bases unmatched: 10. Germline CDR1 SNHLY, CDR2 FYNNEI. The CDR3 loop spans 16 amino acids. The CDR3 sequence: CASSSYQTGGRNTIYF. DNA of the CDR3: TGTGCCAGCAGCTCCTACCAGACAGGGGGCAGAAACACCATATATTTT.

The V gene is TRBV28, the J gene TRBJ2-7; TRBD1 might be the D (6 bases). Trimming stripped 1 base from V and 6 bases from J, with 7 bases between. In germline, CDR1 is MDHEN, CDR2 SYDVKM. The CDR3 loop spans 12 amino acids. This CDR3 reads CASSLSGAEQYF. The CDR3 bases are TGTGCCAGCAGTTTATCAGGGGCCGAGCAGTACTTC.

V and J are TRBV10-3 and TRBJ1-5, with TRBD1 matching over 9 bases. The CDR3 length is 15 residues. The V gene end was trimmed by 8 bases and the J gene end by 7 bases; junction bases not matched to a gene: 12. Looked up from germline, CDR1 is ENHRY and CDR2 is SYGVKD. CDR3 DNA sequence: TGTGCCATCCAATTCTCGGACAGGGGAGGGCAGCCCCAGCATTTT. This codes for CAIQFSDRGGQPQHF.

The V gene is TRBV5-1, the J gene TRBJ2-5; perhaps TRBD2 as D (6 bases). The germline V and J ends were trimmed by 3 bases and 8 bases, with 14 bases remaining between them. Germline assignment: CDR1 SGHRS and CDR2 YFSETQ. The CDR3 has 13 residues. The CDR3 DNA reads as TGCGCCAGCAGCTCGTGGGAGGTAGGAACCCAGTACTTC. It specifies CASSSWEVGTQYF.

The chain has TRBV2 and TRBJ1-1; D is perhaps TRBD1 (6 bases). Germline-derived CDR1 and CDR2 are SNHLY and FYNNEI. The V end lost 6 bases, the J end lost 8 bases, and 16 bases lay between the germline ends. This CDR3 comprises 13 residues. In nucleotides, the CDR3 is TGTGCCAGCAGCAGTCCCTTGGGACAAGAAGCTTTCTTT. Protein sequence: CASSSPLGQEAFF.

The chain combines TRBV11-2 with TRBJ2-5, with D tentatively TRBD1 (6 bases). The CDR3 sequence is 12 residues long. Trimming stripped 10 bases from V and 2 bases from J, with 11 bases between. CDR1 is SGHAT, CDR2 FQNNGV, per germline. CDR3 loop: CATRTAQETQYF. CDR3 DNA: TGTGCCACCCGGACAGCACAAGAGACCCAGTACTTC.

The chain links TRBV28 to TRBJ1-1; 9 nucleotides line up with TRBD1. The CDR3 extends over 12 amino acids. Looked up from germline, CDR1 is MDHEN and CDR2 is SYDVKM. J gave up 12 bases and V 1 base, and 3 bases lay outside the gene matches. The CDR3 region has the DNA TGTGCCAGCAGTTTATTACAGGGGGCGACTTTCTTT. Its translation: CASSLLQGATFF.

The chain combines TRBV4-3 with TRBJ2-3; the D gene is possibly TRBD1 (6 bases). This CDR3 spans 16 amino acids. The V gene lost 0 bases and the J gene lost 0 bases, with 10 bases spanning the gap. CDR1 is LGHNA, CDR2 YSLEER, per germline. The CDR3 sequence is CASSQDQGPSTDTQYF. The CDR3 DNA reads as TGCGCCAGCAGCCAAGATCAGGGGCCCAGCACAGATACGCAGTATTTT.

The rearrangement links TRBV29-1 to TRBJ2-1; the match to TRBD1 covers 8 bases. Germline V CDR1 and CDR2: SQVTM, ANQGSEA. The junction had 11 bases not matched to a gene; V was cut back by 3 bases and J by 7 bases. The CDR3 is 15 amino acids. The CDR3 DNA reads TGCAGCGTTGAGGGACTGGACAGGGTCCCTAATGAGCAGTTCTTC. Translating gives CSVEGLDRVPNEQFF.

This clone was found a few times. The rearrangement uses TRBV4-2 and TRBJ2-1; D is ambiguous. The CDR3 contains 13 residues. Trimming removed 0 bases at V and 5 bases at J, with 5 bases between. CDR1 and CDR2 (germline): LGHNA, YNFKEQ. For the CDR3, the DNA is TGTGCCAGCAGCCAAGATTATCACAATGAGCAGTTCTTC. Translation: CASSQDYHNEQFF.